Described below is a single T cell receptor beta chain sequence and its context. The CDR3 is 17 residues long. Germline lookup yields CDR1 MDHEN and CDR2 SYDVKM. Trimming stripped 4 bases from V and 0 bases from J, with 19 bases between. Data came from immunoSEQ multiplex PCR; TCRdb stores just in-frame clones and leaves some out. The sample holds 2 million to 2.5 million clones; 90% to 96% are singletons and the top ten take roughly 0.13%. The data derive from a study of shared clonotypes between healthy human individuals. The clonotype originates from a young man in good health. The sample consisted of naive CD4+ T cells sorted from blood. Subset meaning: CD45RA+ positively selected. The V call is TRBV28, the J call TRBJ2-7; no definite D call. DNA for the CDR3: TGTGCCAGCAGTTCTTTCGTCCCTCTTCGGAGCTCCTACGAGCAGTACTTC. Encoded protein: CASSSFVPLRSSYEQYF.